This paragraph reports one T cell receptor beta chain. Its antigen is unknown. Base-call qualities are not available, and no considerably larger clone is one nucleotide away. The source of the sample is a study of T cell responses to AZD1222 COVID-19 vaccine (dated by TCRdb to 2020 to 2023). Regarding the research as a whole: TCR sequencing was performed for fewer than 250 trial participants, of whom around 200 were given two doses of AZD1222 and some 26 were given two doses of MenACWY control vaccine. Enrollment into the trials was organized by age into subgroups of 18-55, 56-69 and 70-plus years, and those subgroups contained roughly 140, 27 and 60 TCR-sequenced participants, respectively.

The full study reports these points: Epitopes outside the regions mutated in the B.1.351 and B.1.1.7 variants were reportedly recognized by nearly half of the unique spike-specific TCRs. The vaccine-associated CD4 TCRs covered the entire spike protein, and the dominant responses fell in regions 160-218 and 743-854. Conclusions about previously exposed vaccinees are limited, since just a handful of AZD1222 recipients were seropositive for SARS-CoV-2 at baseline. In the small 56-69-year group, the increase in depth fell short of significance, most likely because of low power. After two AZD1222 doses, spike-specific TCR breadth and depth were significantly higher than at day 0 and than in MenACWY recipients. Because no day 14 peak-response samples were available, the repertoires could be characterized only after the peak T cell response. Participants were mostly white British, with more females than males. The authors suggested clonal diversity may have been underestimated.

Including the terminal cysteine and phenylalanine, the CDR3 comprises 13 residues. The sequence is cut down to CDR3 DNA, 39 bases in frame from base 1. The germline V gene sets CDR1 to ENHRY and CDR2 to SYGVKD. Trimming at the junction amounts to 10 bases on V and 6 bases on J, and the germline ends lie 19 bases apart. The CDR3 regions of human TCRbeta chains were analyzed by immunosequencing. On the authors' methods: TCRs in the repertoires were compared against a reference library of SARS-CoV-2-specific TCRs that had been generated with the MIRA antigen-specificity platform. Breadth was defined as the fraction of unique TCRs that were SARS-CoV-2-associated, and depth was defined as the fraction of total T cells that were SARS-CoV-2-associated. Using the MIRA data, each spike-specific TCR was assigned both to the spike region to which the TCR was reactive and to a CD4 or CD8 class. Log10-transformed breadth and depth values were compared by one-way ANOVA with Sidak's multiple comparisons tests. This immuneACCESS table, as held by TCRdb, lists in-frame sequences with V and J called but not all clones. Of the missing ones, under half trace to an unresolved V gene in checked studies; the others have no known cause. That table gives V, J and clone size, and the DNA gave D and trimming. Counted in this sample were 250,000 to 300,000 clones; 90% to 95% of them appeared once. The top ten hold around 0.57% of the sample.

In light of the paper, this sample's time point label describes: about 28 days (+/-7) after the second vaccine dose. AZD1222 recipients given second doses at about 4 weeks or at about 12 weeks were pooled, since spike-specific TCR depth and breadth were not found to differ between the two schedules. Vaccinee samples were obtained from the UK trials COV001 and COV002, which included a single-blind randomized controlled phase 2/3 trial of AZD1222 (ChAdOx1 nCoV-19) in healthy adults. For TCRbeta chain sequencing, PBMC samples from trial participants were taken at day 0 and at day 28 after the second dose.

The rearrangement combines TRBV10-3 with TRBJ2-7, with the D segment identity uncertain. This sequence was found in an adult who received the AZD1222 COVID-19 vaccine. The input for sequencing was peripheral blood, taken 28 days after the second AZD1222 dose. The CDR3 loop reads CATGEGKSAEQYF. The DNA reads TGTGCCACCGGCGAAGGAAAAAGCGCCGAGCAGTACTTC.